This TCR beta chain appears in the sequencing data of a study of regulatory T cells in long-lasting Graves disease. The time point was: newly diagnosed GD, antithyroid drugs for less than 3 months. With RNA extracted from PBMCs as input, the TCR library was made. Investigators prepared the TCR beta libraries by applying iRepertoire HTBI primers and Arm-PCR of CDR3 regions. Each CDR3 protein is one row after TCRdb ran MiXCR on the multiplex PCR reads. The sample lists 400,000 to 500,000 distinct CDR3 sequences, roughly 15% occurring once. There are many counts of this clonotype. With 9 bases removed from V and 4 bases from J, the gap between germline ends came to 18 bases. CDR3 length: 14 amino acids. The V gene's germline CDR1 is MNHNS and CDR2 SASEGT. This same sample was also taken into another study, of T cells in Graves' hyperthyroidism and ophthalmopathy.

The chain has TRBV6-1 and TRBJ1-2, with D possibly TRBD1 on 5 matching bases. The sample here was peripheral blood mononuclear cells (PBMCs), taken at new diagnosis, from a patient treated with antithyroid drugs. This clonotype was obtained from a woman aged 40 to 50 with Graves disease. The DNA of the CDR3 is TGTGCCAGTACCGGGACCGGGCAGGGCTATGGCTACACCTTC. This sequence encodes CASTGTGQGYGYTF.